This TCR beta chain was identified in a study of pediatric ulcerative colitis. Study-level findings and limits: Clonal expansions reduced rectal repertoire diversity in acute severe colitis. Repertoires came from total lymphocyte DNA, not specific subsets. Blood samples from a couple of patients yielded substantially fewer templates and were excluded from blood-rectal overlap analysis.

Assay: immunoSEQ multiplex PCR; the TCRdb copy retains only in-frame clones and omits some. The sample lists about 36,000 clones, less than 85% occurring once. This clone was recorded only once. Its matching antigen is unknown. The CDR3 has 14 residues. Germline V gene data show CDR1 as MGHRA and CDR2 as YSYEKL. Trimming pared 1 base from V and 3 bases from J, leaving 10 bases between. Material for sequencing was blood. The chain is built from TRBV4-1 and TRBJ2-7; no firm D call. The clonotype originates from a girl between 10 and 17 years old with moderate ulcerative colitis. The CDR3: CASSQAEIGYEQYF. The CDR3 DNA reads as TGCGCCAGCAGCCAAGCGGAAATTGGCTACGAGCAGTACTTC.